This T cell receptor beta chain was captured by sequencing in a study of blood T cell repertoires in COVID-19 (dated by TCRdb to 2019 to 2021). Looking at the study overall: The collaborator samples originated in the United States, Italy and Spain and spanned the acute and convalescent phases of COVID-19. The sample metadata nearly always contained a de-identified subject ID, COVID-19 status, age in years and sex. Deeply sampled blood TCRbeta repertoires from subjects exposed to, actively infected with, or recovered from COVID-19 were included in the dataset. The repertoires were made available in a free public database intended to serve as a resource for research on the immune response to SARS-CoV-2. The prospective study material was composed of cDNA or gDNA derived from T cells, B-cell-depleted T cells, or PBMCs. Where HLA class I and class II types were available, the types were taken from metadata supplied by the sample provider, not from assay-based typing. Samples came from the ongoing ImmuneRACE study (first 160 participants) plus 1,254 subjects from 6 global collaborators.

For this clone: Its binding antigen is unknown. No qualities accompany the bases; no much larger clone lies one base away.

In Seattle, one collaborating source enrolled patients while the infection was active and tracked those patients longitudinally over the course of disease. The collaborating institutions used their own protocols to collect whole blood in K2EDTA tubes. For TCRbeta analysis, collaborators shipped samples as frozen whole blood, isolated PBMCs, or DNA extracted from either of those sample types. TCRbeta CDR3 regions were amplified from genomic DNA by means of the immunoSEQ Assay, a bias-controlled multiplex PCR. The study's own analysis went as follows. The number of nucleated cells in each sample was estimated by amplification of reference gene primers within the assay. Sequence reads were collapsed and filtered to measure the absolute abundance of every unique TCRbeta CDR3 rearrangement. For each sample, productive Simpson clonality was calculated as the square root of Simpson's diversity index across productive rearrangements. The source is immuneACCESS, and TCRdb retained only in-frame sequences with V and J called. Part of the clones is not carried over; for the studies checked, unresolved V genes explain less than half of this, and the remainder is unexplained. The V and J calls and clone size were taken over from that table, and D and trimming were inferred from the DNA. The sample table records some 38,000 clones; around four fifths of these occur just once. The ten top clones hold about 1.5% of the sample.

Trimming at the junction amounts to 7 bases on V and 3 bases on J, and the germline ends lie 10 bases apart. The CDR3, cysteine through phenylalanine, is 13 amino acids long. Only the CDR3 part of the read is kept: 39 bases, read in frame from the first base. CDR1 and CDR2, per the germline V gene, are MNHEY and SVGAGI. Beyond this particular receptor, the publication reports: Clinical and demographic metadata were provided uncurated, with the amount varying by source and participant.

Sequenced input: peripheral blood. The chain is assembled from TRBV6-5 and TRBJ2-1; the D gene cannot be named for sure. This TCR derives from a man in his sixties with COVID-19, enrolled during active disease. The DNA sequence reads TGTGCCAGCAAACCAGGCTACTACAATGAGCAGTTCTTC. Translation gives CASKPGYYNEQFF.